This paragraph covers one TCR beta chain sequence. Assay: immunoSEQ multiplex PCR; the TCRdb copy retains only in-frame clones and omits some. This sample has roughly 150,000 clones, with roughly 82% found just once. The sample belongs to a study of blood T cell repertoires in COVID-19. Study as a whole: Donors in the United States, Italy and Spain gave samples during acute or convalescent COVID-19. PBMCs, B-cell-depleted T cells, or T cells provided the cDNA or gDNA that made up the material.

Germline V gives CDR1 LNHDA, CDR2 SQIVND (reference sequence). V trimming: 10 bases; J trimming: 5 bases; junction bases outside the gene matches: 1. CDR3 length: 12 residues. V usage is TRBV19 and J usage is TRBJ2-3, with 12 bases matching TRBD2. Source material: peripheral blood. This receptor was identified in a woman aged 45-65 years with acute or convalescent COVID-19. CDR3 sequence reads: CATSGGEDTQYF. The DNA for the CDR3 is TGTGCCACTAGCGGGGGGGAAGATACGCAGTATTTT.